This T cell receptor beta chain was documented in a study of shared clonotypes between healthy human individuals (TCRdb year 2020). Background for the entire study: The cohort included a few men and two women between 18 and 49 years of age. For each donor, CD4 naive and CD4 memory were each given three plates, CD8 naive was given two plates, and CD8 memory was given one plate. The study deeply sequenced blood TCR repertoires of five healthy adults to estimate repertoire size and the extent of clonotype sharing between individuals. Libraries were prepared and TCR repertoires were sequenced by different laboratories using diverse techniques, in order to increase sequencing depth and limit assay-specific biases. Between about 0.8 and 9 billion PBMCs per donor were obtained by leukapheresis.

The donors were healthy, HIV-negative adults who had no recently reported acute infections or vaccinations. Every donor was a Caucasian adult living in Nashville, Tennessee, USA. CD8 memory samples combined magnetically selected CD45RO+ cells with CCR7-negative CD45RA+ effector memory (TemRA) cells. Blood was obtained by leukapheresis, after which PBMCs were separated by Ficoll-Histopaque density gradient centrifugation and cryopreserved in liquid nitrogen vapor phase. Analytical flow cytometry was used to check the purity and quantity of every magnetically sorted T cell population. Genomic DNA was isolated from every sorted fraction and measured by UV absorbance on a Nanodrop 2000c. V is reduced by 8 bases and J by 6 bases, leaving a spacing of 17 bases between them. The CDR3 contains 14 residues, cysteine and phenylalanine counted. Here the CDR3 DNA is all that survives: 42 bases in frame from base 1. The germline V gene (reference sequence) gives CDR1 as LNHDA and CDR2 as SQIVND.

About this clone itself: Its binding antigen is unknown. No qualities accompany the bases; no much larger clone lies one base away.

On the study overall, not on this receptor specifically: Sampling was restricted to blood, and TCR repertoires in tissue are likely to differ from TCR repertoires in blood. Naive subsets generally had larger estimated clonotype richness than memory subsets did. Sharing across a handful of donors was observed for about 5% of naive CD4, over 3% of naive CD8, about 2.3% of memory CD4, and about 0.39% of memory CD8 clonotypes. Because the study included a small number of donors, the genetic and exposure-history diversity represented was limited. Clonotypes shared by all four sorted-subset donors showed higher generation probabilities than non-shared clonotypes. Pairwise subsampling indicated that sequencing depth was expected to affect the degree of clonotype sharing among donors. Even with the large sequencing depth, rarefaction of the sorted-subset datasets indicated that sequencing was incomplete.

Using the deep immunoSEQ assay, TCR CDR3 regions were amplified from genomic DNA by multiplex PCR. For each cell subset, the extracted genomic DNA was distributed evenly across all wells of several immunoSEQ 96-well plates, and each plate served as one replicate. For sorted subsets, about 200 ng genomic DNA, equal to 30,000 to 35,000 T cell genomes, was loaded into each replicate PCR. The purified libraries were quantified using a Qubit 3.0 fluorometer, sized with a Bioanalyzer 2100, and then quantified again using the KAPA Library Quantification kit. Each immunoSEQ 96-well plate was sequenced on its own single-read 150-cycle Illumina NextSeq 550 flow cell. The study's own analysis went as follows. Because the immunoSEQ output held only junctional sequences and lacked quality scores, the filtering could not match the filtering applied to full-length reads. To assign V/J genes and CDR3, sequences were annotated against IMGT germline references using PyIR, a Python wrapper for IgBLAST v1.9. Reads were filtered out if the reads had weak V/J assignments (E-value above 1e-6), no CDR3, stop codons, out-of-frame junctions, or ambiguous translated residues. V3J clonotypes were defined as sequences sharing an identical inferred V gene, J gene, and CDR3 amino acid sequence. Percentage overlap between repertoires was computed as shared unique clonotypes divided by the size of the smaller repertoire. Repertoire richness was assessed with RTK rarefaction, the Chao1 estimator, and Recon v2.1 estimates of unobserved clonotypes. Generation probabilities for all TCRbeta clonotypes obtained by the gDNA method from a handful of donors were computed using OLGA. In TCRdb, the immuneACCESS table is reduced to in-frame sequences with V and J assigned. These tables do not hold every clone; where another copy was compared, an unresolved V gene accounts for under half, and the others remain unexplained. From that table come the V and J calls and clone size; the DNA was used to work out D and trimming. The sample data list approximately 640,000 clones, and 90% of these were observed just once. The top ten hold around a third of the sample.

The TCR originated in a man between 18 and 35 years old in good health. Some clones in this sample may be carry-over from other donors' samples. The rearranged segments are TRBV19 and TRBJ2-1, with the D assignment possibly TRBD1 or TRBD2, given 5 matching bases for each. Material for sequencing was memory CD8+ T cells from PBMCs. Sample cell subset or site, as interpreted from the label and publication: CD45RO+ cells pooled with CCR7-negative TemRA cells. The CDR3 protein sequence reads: CASGPGPASNEQFF. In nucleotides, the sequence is TGTGCCAGTGGTCCGGGACCAGCAAGCAATGAGCAGTTCTTC.